This paragraph covers one T cell receptor (beta chain) sequence. TCRdb keeps only in-frame clones here, not all; method: immunoSEQ multiplex PCR. This sample yields roughly 190,000 clones, of which about nine tenths are seen a single time; over 1.5% belongs to the top ten. The data belong to a study of control samples from healthy donors and cancer patients. Specimen: blood. This TCR derives from a man in his thirties or forties in good health.

The CDR3 loop reads CASSLDPDRSPLHF. DNA of the CDR3: TGTGCCAGCAGTTTAGACCCGGACCGGTCACCCCTCCACTTT. The chain is built from TRBV28 and TRBJ1-6; no firm D call. From germline, CDR1 is MDHEN and CDR2 SYDVKM. The germline V and J ends were trimmed by 2 bases and 10 bases, with 12 bases remaining between them. This CDR3 region has 14 residues.